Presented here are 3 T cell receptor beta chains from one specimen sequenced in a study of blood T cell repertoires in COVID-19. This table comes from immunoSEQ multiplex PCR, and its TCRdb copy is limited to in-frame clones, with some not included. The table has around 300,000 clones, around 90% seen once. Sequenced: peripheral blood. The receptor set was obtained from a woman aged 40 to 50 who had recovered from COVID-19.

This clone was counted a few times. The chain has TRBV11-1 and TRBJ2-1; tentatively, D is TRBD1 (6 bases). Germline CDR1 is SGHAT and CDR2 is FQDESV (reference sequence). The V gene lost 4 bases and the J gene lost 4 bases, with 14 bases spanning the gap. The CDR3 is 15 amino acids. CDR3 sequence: CASSSHREHYNEQFF. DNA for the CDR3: TGTGCCAGCAGCTCTCACAGGGAACATTACAATGAGCAGTTCTTC. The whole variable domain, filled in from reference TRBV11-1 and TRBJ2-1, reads EAEVAQSPRYKITEKSQAVAFWCDPISGHATLYWYRQILGQGPELLVQFQDESVVDDSQLPKDRFSAERLKGVDSTLKIQPAELGDSAMYLCASSSHREHYNEQFFGPGTRLTVL.

CDR3 bases: TGTGCCAGCAGCGGTGACAGGGGGCTTTTCTATGGCTACACCTTC. Protein product: CASSGDRGLFYGYTF. This chain joins TRBV3-1 (or the pseudogene TRBV3-2) and TRBJ1-2; TRBD1 aligns across 10 bases. This CDR3 has 15 amino acids. Germline V CDR1 and CDR2: LGHDT, YNNKEL (reference sequence). After removal of 5 bases from V and 4 bases from J, the junction contained 7 bases not matched to a gene.

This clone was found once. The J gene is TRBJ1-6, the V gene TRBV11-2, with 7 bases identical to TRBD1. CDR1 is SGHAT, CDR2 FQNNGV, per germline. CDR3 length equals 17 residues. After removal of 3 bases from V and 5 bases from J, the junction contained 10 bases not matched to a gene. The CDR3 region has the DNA TGTGCCAGCAGCTTTTATCAGGGGACAGACAATAATTCACCCCTCCACTTT. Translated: CASSFYQGTDNNSPLHF. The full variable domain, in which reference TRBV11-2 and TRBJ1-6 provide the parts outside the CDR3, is EAGVAQSPRYKIIEKRQSVAFWCNPISGHATLYWYQQILGQGPKLLIQFQNNGVVDDSQLPKDRFSAERLKGVDSTLKIQPAKLEDSAVYLCASSFYQGTDNNSPLHFGNGTRLTVT.